Presented here are 28 T cell receptor beta chains from one specimen sequenced in a study of vaccination and CD4 T cells after COVID-19. Described treatment: roughly 10-day PBMC culture with coronavirus spike peptide pools or control peptides (ViraFEST assay). These receptors lack a known antigen. Oncomine TCR Beta short-read sequencing was applied to DNA from cultured CD4+ T cells. Via MiXCR, TCRdb re-called the PCR reads, giving one row per CDR3 protein. The sample has roughly 10,000 distinct CDR3 sequences, under 75% seen once. Sequencing was carried out using CD4+ T cells from blood, cultured in vitro. The receptor set was obtained from a human donor who had recovered from COVID-19.

V is TRBV14 and J is TRBJ2-2, with D perhaps TRBD2 (5 bases). The CDR3 runs to 16 residues. Germline lookup yields CDR1 SGHDN and CDR2 FVKESK. The V end was cut by 4 bases, the J end by 3 bases, with 15 bases between. The CDR3 reads CASSLLGRRDTGELFF. Written as DNA, the CDR3 is TGTGCCAGCAGCCTCCTAGGACGGCGGGACACCGGGGAGCTGTTTTTT.

Only a few counts were recorded for this clonotype. J is TRBJ2-5 and V is TRBV24-1; D remains ambiguous. The V end lost 0 bases, the J end lost 1 base, and 11 bases lay between the germline ends. CDR1 is KGHDR and CDR2 is SFDVKD in the germline V gene. The CDR3 loop spans 16 amino acids. This CDR3 reads CATSDLRADTQETQYF. The CDR3 DNA reads TGTGCCACCAGTGATTTGCGCGCAGACACCCAAGAGACCCAGTACTTC.

This chain links TRBV7-8 with TRBJ2-4; a weak D match, TRBD2 (6 bases). V was shortened by 5 bases and J by 1 base, with 12 bases between the two germline ends. There are 15 residues in the CDR3. Germline loops: CDR1 SGHVS, CDR2 FQNEAQ. The CDR3 coding sequence is TGTGCCAGCAGCCTCAGGGACTTCGCCAAAAACATTCAGTACTTC. Translation gives CASSLRDFAKNIQYF.

The chain links TRBV20-1 to TRBJ2-1, with 14 bases that match TRBD2. Germline loops: CDR1 DFQATT, CDR2 SNEGSKA (reference sequence). The V gene end was trimmed by 6 bases and the J gene end by 7 bases; junction bases not matched to a gene: 11. The CDR3 is 16 amino acids. The CDR3 DNA is TGCAGTGCCGGGACTAGCGGGAGTTCCGGCTGGAATGAGCAGTTCTTC. Amino acid sequence: CSAGTSGSSGWNEQFF.

The chain has TRBV7-2 and TRBJ1-6; no clear D. Per germline, CDR1 SGHTA and CDR2 FQGNSA. The CDR3 is 13 residues long. The V and J ends lost 5 bases and 7 bases respectively, with 9 bases between them. CDR3 in DNA: TGTGCCAGCAGCCCCGTTGGGAATTCACCCCTCCACTTT. Protein sequence: CASSPVGNSPLHF.

This clonotype was recorded a few times. The chain carries TRBV20-1 and TRBJ2-5, with 9 bases identical to TRBD2. Per the germline V gene, CDR1 is DFQATT and CDR2 is SNEGSKA (reference sequence). J gave up 5 bases and V 3 bases, and 13 bases lay outside the gene matches. The CDR3 is 16 residues long. CDR3 sequence (DNA): TGCAGTGCTAGGTCACCCCAGCTAGCGGGATGGGAGACCCAGTACTTC. Translating it yields CSARSPQLAGWETQYF.

The gene calls are TRBV28 and TRBJ1-1; tentative D call: TRBD1 (5 bases). The CDR3 is 14 residues long. Trimming took 8 bases from V and 1 from J, leaving 14 bases between them. The V gene's germline CDR1 is MDHEN and CDR2 SYDVKM. CDR3 nucleotide sequence: TGTGCCAGCCACAGGTTCACTACGAACACTGAAGCTTTCTTT. It is translated as CASHRFTTNTEAFF.

This clonotype has a single count. The chain links TRBV11-3 to TRBJ2-2, with D possibly TRBD2 on 6 matching bases. Germline CDR1 SGHNT, CDR2 YENEEA. The CDR3 sequence is 16 residues long. V gave up 5 bases and J gave up 0 bases, with 13 bases separating them. In DNA, the CDR3 is TGTGCCAGCAGCCGGGACTCGAACGCGAACACCGGGGAGCTGTTTTTT. It is translated as CASSRDSNANTGELFF. Filled out from reference TRBV11-3 and TRBJ2-2, the complete variable domain reads EAGVVQSPRYKIIEKKQPVAFWCNPISGHNTLYWYLQNLGQGPELLIRYENEEAVDDSQLPKDRFSAERLKGVDSTLKIQPAELGDSAVYLCASSRDSNANTGELFFGEGSRLTVL.

This clonotype occurred once. The chain employs TRBV2 and TRBJ2-3, with a weak D call TRBD1 (5 bases). The V end lost 6 bases, the J end lost 4 bases, and 17 bases lay between the germline ends. CDR3 length equals 15 residues. CDR1 and CDR2 from the germline V gene are SNHLY and FYNNEI. The CDR3 here is CASRPQAVAADTQYF. DNA for the CDR3: TGTGCCAGCAGACCACAGGCGGTCGCCGCAGATACGCAGTATTTT. Variable domain in full (rest from reference TRBV2 and TRBJ2-3): EPEVTQTPSHQVTQMGQEVILRCVPISNHLYFYWYRQILGQKVEFLVSFYNNEISEKSEIFDDQFSVERPDGSNFTLKIRSTKLEDSAMYFCASRPQAVAADTQYFGPGTRLTVL.

This clonotype turned up a few times. The chain employs TRBV7-2 and TRBJ1-6; 7 bases map to TRBD1. This CDR3 is 14 amino acids long. V lost 6 bases, J lost 4 bases, and 3 bases stayed unmatched. The germline V gene encodes CDR1 SGHTA and CDR2 FQGNSA. The CDR3 region is CASRPGQYNSPLHF. The CDR3 region has the DNA TGTGCCAGCAGGCCGGGACAGTATAATTCACCCCTCCACTTT.

The gene calls are TRBV28 and TRBJ2-5; D is perhaps TRBD1 (5 bases). The V end was cut by 5 bases, the J end by 0 bases, with 13 bases between. CDR1 and CDR2 from the germline V gene are MDHEN and SYDVKM. The CDR3 contains 15 residues. The CDR3: CASSGADTYQETQYF. CDR3 bases: TGTGCCAGCAGTGGTGCGGACACATACCAAGAGACCCAGTACTTC.

A single count supports this clonotype. The chain employs TRBV20-1 and TRBJ1-2; D gene uncertain. The CDR3 contains 13 residues. Germline lookup yields CDR1 DFQATT and CDR2 SNEGSKA (reference sequence). V lost 5 bases and J lost 8, with 18 bases in between. CDR3 DNA sequence: TGCAGTGCTGGAATCAGGTTTTTGCAGGGCTACACCTTC. This gives the protein CSAGIRFLQGYTF.

This clonotype was detected only once. The chain recombines TRBV27 with TRBJ2-3; TRBD1 agrees at 10 bases. J lost 3 bases, V lost 6 bases, and 12 bases had no gene match. The CDR3 is made up of 17 amino acids. Germline V gene lookup returns CDR1 MNHEY and CDR2 SMNVEV (reference sequence). DNA of the CDR3: TGTGCCAGCAGCAAGAGGACAGGGGGAGTCGGTACAGATACGCAGTATTTT. Amino acid sequence: CASSKRTGGVGTDTQYF.

The CDR3 DNA reads TGCAGTGCTAGAGATCCCTCGAGGGGTTCAGCTGGCTACACCTTC. Translated: CSARDPSRGSAGYTF. The chain is built from TRBV20-1 and TRBJ1-2; D is possibly TRBD1 (5 bases). Germline CDR1 is DFQATT and CDR2 is SNEGSKA (reference sequence). The CDR3 is made up of 15 amino acids. Deletions cut 0 bases from V and 7 bases from J, with 18 bases between.

CDR3 nucleotides: TGCGCCAGCAATCAGGTATCCATGAACACTGAAGCTTTCTTT. This encodes CASNQVSMNTEAFF. This chain joins TRBV5-1 and TRBJ1-1; D is uncertain. Germline V lookup: CDR1 SGHRS, CDR2 YFSETQ. Trimming removed 6 bases at V and 0 bases at J, with 12 bases between. This CDR3 comprises 14 residues.

There are a few counts of this clonotype. The rearrangement links TRBV28 to TRBJ2-7; D call uncertain. CDR1 and CDR2 (germline): MDHEN, SYDVKM. Trimming stripped 5 bases from V and 3 bases from J, with 14 bases between. CDR3 length: 14 amino acids. CDR3 sequence reads: CASSTSRQIYEQYF. DNA for the CDR3: TGTGCCAGCAGTACCTCTCGACAAATCTACGAGCAGTACTTC.

This clonotype was observed a handful of times. The rearrangement links TRBV24-1 to TRBJ2-1; 9 nucleotides match TRBD2. Trimming at V came to 3 bases and at J to 8 bases, leaving 10 bases not matched to a gene. The CDR3 consists of 16 residues. Germline V lookup: CDR1 KGHDR, CDR2 SFDVKD. The CDR3 here is CATSDPGTSRSDEQFF. CDR3 bases: TGTGCCACCAGTGATCCCGGGACTAGCCGGTCCGATGAGCAGTTCTTC.

The rearrangement links TRBV15 to TRBJ2-1; a weak D match, TRBD1 (5 bases). With 1 base removed from V and 8 bases from J, the gap between germline ends came to 12 bases. The germline V gene encodes CDR1 LNHNV and CDR2 YYDKDF (reference sequence). The length of the CDR3 is 14 residues. CDR3 coding DNA: TGTGCCACCAGCAGAGTGGCAGGGCTTTATGAGCAGTTCTTC. It specifies CATSRVAGLYEQFF.

V and J are TRBV20-1 and TRBJ1-2; D remains ambiguous. CDR3 length: 12 residues. V dropped 6 bases and J dropped 4 bases, with 12 bases sitting between them. Germline V gene data show CDR1 as DFQATT and CDR2 as SNEGSKA (reference sequence). CDR3 DNA sequence: TGCAGTGCCAGCAGTGAAAGCTATGGCTACACCTTC. It yields the protein CSASSESYGYTF.

This clonotype was seen a few times. The chain is built from TRBV12-3 or TRBV12-4 and TRBJ2-3; no definite D call. The germline V and J ends were trimmed by 6 bases and 6 bases, with 7 bases remaining between them. This CDR3 is 11 amino acids long. CDR3: CASSQRDTQYF. The CDR3 DNA reads TGTGCCAGCAGCCAAAGGGATACGCAGTATTTT.

There are a few counts of this clonotype. The chain joins TRBV20-1 to TRBJ1-2, with D unclear. Looked up from germline, CDR1 is DFQATT and CDR2 is SNEGSKA (reference sequence). V shed 4 bases and J shed 7 bases, with 19 bases lying between them. The CDR3 length is 14 residues. The CDR3 coding sequence is TGCAGTGCTACGGCCCGGACCGGGAGTCGTGGCTACACCTTC. Translated: CSATARTGSRGYTF.

The chain combines TRBV7-3 with TRBJ2-1; tentative D call: TRBD1 (6 bases). CDR3 length: 14 amino acids. Trimming removed 5 bases at V and 2 bases at J, with 10 bases between. Germline CDR1 SGHTA, CDR2 FQGTGA. In nucleotides, the CDR3 is TGTGCCAGCAGCCCCAGGGGAACCTACAATGAGCAGTTCTTC. Its protein product is CASSPRGTYNEQFF.

The V and J genes are TRBV2 and TRBJ2-6; 9 bases align to TRBD1. This CDR3 contains 17 residues. The V segment lost 6 bases and the J segment 1 base; nucleotides outside the gene matches: 7. Germline V lookup: CDR1 SNHLY, CDR2 FYNNEI. CDR3 sequence: CASRLTGGASGANVLTF. The CDR3 coding sequence is TGTGCCAGCAGGCTAACAGGGGGCGCGTCTGGGGCCAACGTCCTGACTTTC.

V usage is TRBV6-1 and J usage is TRBJ2-7; D ambiguous. The CDR3 sequence is 14 residues long. Trimming removed 6 bases from V and 0 bases from J, with 12 bases in between. CDR1 is MNHNS and CDR2 is SASEGT in the germline V gene. Here the CDR3 DNA reads TGTGCCAGCAGCCGAGGTGGGTACTCCTACGAGCAGTACTTC. It codes for CASSRGGYSYEQYF.

The genes are TRBV20-1 and TRBJ1-2; TRBD1 might be the D (5 bases). Germline V gene lookup returns CDR1 DFQATT and CDR2 SNEGSKA (reference sequence). Trimming shortened V by 0 bases and J by 2 bases, and 16 bases separated the two germline ends. The CDR3 runs to 16 residues. CDR3 region: CSARDLSGALNYGYTF. The CDR3 nucleotides read TGCAGTGCTAGAGATCTCTCCGGGGCATTGAACTATGGCTACACCTTC.

The rearrangement uses TRBV20-1 and TRBJ2-1; TRBD2 is a possible D gene (5 bases). Germline CDR1 DFQATT, CDR2 SNEGSKA (reference sequence). V gave up 3 bases and J gave up 0 bases, with 15 bases separating them. The CDR3 has 16 amino acids. CDR3 sequence (DNA): TGCAGTGCTAGGAGGGAGCAACGGCCCTCCTACAATGAGCAGTTCTTC. Its protein product is CSARREQRPSYNEQFF.

The rearrangement links TRBV27 to TRBJ1-5; 7 bases line up with TRBD1. The CDR3 is 15 residues long. V lost 11 bases to trimming and J lost 2 bases; unmatched junction nucleotides: 12. The germline V gene encodes CDR1 MNHEY and CDR2 SMNVEV (reference sequence). The CDR3 sequence: CAPRGLLVGNQPQHF. CDR3 DNA: TGTGCCCCTAGGGGGCTGCTGGTTGGCAATCAGCCCCAGCATTTT.

This sequence joins TRBV2 and TRBJ2-1; D is unclear. Germline assignment: CDR1 SNHLY and CDR2 FYNNEI. This CDR3 is built from 13 residues. V lost 9 bases and J lost 0, with 9 bases in between. DNA for the CDR3: TGTGCCAGTAGGACGAGCTCCTACAATGAGCAGTTCTTC. It specifies CASRTSSYNEQFF.